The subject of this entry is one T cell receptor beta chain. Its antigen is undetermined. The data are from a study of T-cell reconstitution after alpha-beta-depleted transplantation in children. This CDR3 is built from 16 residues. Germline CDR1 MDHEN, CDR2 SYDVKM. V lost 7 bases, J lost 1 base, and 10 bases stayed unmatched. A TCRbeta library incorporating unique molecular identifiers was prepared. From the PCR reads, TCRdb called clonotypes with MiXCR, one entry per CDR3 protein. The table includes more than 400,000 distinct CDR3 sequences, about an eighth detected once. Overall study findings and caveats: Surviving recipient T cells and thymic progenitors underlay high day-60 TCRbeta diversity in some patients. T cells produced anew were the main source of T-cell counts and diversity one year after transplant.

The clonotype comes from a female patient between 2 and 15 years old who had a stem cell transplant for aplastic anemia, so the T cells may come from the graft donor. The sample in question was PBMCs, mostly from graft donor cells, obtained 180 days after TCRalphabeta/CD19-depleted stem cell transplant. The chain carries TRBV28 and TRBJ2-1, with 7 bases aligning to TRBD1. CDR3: CASNEQGRSSYNEQFF. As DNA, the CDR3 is TGTGCCAGCAATGAACAGGGGAGAAGTTCCTACAATGAGCAGTTCTTC.